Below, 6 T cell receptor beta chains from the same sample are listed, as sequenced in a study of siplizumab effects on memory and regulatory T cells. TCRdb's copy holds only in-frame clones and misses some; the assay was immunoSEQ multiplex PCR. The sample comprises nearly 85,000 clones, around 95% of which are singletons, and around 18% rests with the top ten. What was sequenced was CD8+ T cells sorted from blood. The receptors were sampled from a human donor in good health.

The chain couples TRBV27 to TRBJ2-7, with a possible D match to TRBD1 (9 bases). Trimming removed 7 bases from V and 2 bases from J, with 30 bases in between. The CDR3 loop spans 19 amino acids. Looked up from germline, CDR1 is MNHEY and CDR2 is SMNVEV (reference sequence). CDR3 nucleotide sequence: TGTGCCAGCAATCCTAGGGACAGGGAGAGTAGCGGGGAACCCTACGAGCAGTACTTC. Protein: CASNPRDRESSGEPYEQYF.

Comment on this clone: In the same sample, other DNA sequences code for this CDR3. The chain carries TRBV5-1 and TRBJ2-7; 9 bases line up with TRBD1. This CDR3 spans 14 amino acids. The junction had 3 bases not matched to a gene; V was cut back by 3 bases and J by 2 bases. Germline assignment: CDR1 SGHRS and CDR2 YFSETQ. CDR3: CASSSGTGPYEQYF. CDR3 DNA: TGCGCCAGCAGCTCCGGGACAGGGCCCTACGAGCAGTACTTC.

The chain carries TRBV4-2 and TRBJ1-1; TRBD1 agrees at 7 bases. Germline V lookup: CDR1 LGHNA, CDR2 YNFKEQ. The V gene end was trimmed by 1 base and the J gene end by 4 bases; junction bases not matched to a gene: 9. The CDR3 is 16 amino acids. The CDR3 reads CASSQGHRGEGTEAFF. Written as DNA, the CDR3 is TGTGCCAGCAGCCAAGGCCACAGGGGAGAAGGCACTGAAGCTTTCTTT.

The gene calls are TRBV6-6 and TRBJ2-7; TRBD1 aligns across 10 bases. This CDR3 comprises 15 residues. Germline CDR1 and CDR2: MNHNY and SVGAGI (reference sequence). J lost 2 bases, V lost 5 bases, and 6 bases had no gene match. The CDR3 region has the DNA TGTGCCAGCAGTCCAACGGGACAGGGGACCTACGAGCAGTACTTC. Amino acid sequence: CASSPTGQGTYEQYF.

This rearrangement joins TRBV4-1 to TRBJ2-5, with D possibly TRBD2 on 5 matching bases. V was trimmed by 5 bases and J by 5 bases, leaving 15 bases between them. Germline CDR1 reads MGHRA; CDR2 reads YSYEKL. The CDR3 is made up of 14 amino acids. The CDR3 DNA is TGCGCCAGCAGCTTAGGACTCCACGGGGAGACCCAGTACTTC. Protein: CASSLGLHGETQYF.

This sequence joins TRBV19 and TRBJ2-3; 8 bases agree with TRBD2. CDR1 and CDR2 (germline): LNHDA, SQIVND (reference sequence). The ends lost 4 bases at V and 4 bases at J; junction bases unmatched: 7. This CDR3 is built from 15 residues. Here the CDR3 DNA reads TGTGCCAGTAGTAAAAGCGGGAGTCGGTCAGATACGCAGTATTTT. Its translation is CASSKSGSRSDTQYF. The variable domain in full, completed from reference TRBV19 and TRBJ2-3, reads DGGITQSPKYLFRKEGQNVTLSCEQNLNHDAMYWYRQDPGQGLRLIYYSQIVNDFQKGDIAEGYSVSREKKESFPLTVTSAQKNPTAFYLCASSKSGSRSDTQYFGPGTRLTVL.